Listed below are T cell receptor beta chains from one sample, sequenced in a study of identical twins. Using its own MiXCR run on the 5' RACE reads, TCRdb lists one record per CDR3 protein. This table holds 1.5 million to 2 million distinct CDR3 sequences, roughly 35% found once. Source material: cord blood. The receptors were gathered from a newborn girl in good health. CDR3s include the opening cysteine and the closing phenylalanine or tryptophan. A D gene is named only where the DNA matches it firmly. Size is omitted from some rows. Given values are once, few, many or a class for expanded clones.

D gene	V gene	clone size	J gene	CDR3 protein	CDR3 DNA
TRBD1	TRBV4-1	NA	TRBJ2-7	CASSQDQVTGAYEQYF	TGCGCCAGCAGCCAAGATCAAGTGACAGGGGCCTACGAGCAGTACTTC
NA	TRBV29-1	few	TRBJ1-2	CSVALQNYGYTF	TGCAGCGTTGCCCTCCAAAACTATGGCTACACCTTC
TRBD2	TRBV29-1	NA	TRBJ2-7	CSASGLAGGSSYNEQYF	TGCAGCGCCTCGGGACTAGCGGGGGGAAGCTCCTACAATGAGCAGTACTTC
TRBD1	TRBV3-1	NA	TRBJ2-7	CASNPGGAGEQYF	TGTGCCAGCAACCCAGGGGGCGCCGGCGAGCAGTACTTC
TRBD1	TRBV10-3	NA	TRBJ1-2	CAISVTGRGYTF	TGTGCCATCAGTGTGACAGGGAGAGGCTACACCTTC
TRBD2	TRBV7-2	NA	TRBJ2-3	CASSPMPAGGSDTQYF	TGTGCCAGCAGCCCAATGCCCGCGGGGGGGTCAGATACGCAGTATTTT
TRBD1	TRBV29-1	few	TRBJ2-7	CSVEGDDRGDEQYF	TGCAGCGTTGAAGGGGATGACAGGGGGGACGAGCAGTACTTC
NA	TRBV20-1	NA	TRBJ2-7	CSAPSRGRKYNEQYF	TGCAGTGCCCCCAGTCGGGGGCGGAAATACAATGAGCAGTACTTC
NA	TRBV20-1	NA	TRBJ1-2	CSARPQGTVAKGINYGYTF	TGCAGTGCTAGACCGCAGGGGACTGTGGCGAAGGGGATTAACTATGGCTACACCTTC
NA	TRBV20-1	NA	TRBJ2-7	CSARDRWRKPSYEQYF	TGCAGTGCTAGAGATCGTTGGAGGAAGCCTTCCTACGAGCAGTACTTC
TRBD1	TRBV12-3/TRBV12-4	NA	TRBJ2-2	CASSSDRATGELFF	TGTGCCAGCAGTTCAGACAGGGCCACCGGGGAGCTGTTTTTT
NA	TRBV20-1	few	TRBJ1-5	CSARTGLGSNQPQHF	TGCAGTGCCCGAACAGGGTTGGGTAGCAATCAGCCCCAGCATTTT
NA	TRBV6-5	many	TRBJ2-7	CASSYSNLAGEQYF	TGTGCCAGCAGTTACTCGAACCTAGCAGGCGAGCAGTACTTC
NA	TRBV12-3/TRBV12-4	few	TRBJ2-1	CASIFWGARNEQFF	TGTGCCAGCATATTTTGGGGGGCCCGGAATGAGCAGTTCTTC
TRBD1	TRBV20-1	NA	TRBJ2-7	CSATWTGIYEQYF	TGCAGTGCTACCTGGACAGGGATCTACGAGCAGTACTTC
TRBD2	TRBV2	few	TRBJ2-1	CASSGVERGYSYNEQFF	TGTGCCAGCAGTGGCGTAGAGCGGGGGTACTCCTACAATGAGCAGTTCTTC
NA	TRBV5-1	many	TRBJ2-1	CASSRGLGYNEQFF	TGTGCCAGCAGTCGTGGACTGGGCTACAATGAGCAGTTCTTC
TRBD2	TRBV20-1	NA	TRBJ2-3	CSARAPGGSTDTQYF	TGCAGTGCTAGAGCCCCGGGGGGGAGCACAGATACGCAGTATTTT
NA	TRBV27	few	TRBJ2-7	CASSSPWSLSLDEQYF	TGTGCCAGCAGTTCACCCTGGTCCCTCTCGTTGGACGAGCAGTACTTC
TRBD2	TRBV5-4	NA	TRBJ2-4	CASSGGLAGGANIQYF	TGTGCCAGCAGCGGAGGACTAGCGGGGGGCGCGAACATTCAGTACTTC